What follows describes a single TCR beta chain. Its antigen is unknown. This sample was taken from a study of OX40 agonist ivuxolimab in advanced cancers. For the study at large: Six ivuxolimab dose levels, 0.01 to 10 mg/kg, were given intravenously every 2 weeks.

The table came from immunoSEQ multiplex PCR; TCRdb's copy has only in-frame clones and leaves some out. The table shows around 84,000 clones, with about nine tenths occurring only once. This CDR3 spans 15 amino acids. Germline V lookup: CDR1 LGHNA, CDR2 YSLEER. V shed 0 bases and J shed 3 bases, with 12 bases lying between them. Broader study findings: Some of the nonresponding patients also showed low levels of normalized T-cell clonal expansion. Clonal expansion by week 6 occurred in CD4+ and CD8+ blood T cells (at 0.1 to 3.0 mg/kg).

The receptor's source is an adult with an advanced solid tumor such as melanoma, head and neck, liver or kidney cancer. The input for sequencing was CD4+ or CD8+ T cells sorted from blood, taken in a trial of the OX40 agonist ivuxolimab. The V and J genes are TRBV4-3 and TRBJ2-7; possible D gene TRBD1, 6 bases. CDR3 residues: CASSQDLGQNYEQYF. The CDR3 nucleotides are TGCGCCAGCAGCCAAGATTTGGGACAAAACTACGAGCAGTACTTC.